This entry concerns a single TCR beta chain. The sample belongs to a study of patients and donors after allogeneic stem cell transplantation. TCRdb reprocessed the RT-PCR reads via MiXCR and lists one record per CDR3 protein. Counted here are around 70,000 distinct CDR3 sequences, around 27% occurring once; the ten biggest clones make up about 25%. This CDR3 contains 15 residues. Losses at the gene ends were 7 bases for V and 7 bases for J; bases not matched to a gene: 11. Germline CDR1 SQVTM, CDR2 ANQGSEA. This receptor was identified in a human donor who was either an allogeneic HSCT recipient or a stem cell or donor lymphocyte infusion donor (not recorded which). It is not recorded whose cells these are; they may come from a transplant donor. Sequencing was done on a sample of blood, either unsorted or a sorted T cell fraction (not recorded which). This chain uses TRBV29-1 with TRBJ2-2, with 11 bases identical to TRBD2. The DNA of the CDR3 is TGCAGCGGTATTAGCGGGAGGGCCAGGGGCGGGGAGCTGTTTTTT. Protein: CSGISGRARGGELFF.